The rows below give T cell receptor beta chains drawn from one sample of a study of CD8+ T cells in alopecia areata. Here immunoSEQ multiplex PCR was the method, and the copy in TCRdb shows in-frame clones only, minus some. The sample carries 110,000 to 150,000 clones, roughly 86% recorded once. The sample in question was CD8+ T cells sorted from blood, obtained at week 4, from a patient treated with tofacitinib. The source of these receptors is a human donor with alopecia areata. Each CDR3 is given with its conserved first and last residue. Each record gives: D gene, clone size, V gene, J gene, CDR3 DNA, CDR3 protein. A D gene is named only where the DNA matches it firmly. The listing skips clone size in some rows; elsewhere it reads once, few, many or a size class.

TRBD1	NA	TRBV5-1	TRBJ2-6	TGCGCCAGCAGCGGGGACAGGGAGAGCTCTGGGGCCAACGTCCTGACTTTC	CASSGDRESSGANVLTF
NA	NA	TRBV13	TRBJ2-7	TGTGCCAGCAGCGGCAGGTCCGCTACCTACGAGCAGTACTTC	CASSGRSATYEQYF
TRBD2	NA	TRBV13	TRBJ2-7	TGTGCCAGCAGCCCCCGGGGCGGGGGATCGGGGCAGTACTTC	CASSPRGGGSGQYF
TRBD1	NA	TRBV19	TRBJ2-1	TGTGCCAGTAAAGAACAGGGGATCTACAATGAGCAGTTCTTC	CASKEQGIYNEQFF
TRBD2	NA	TRBV19	TRBJ2-7	TGTGCCAGTAGTATAACAGCGGGATCGTACGAGCAGTACTTC	CASSITAGSYEQYF
NA	NA	TRBV5-4	TRBJ2-1	TGTGCCAGCAGCGACAGCTCCTACAATGAGCAGTTCTTC	CASSDSSYNEQFF
TRBD2	NA	TRBV4-1	TRBJ2-7	TGCGCCAGCAGCCAGGGCGGGGGCCTAGCGGGAGGACCATTCTACGAGCAGTACTTC	CASSQGGGLAGGPFYEQYF
NA	NA	TRBV5-4	TRBJ1-5	TGTGCCAGCAGCTTGGACGCTAGCAATCAGCCCCAGCATTTT	CASSLDASNQPQHF
NA	NA	TRBV6-1	TRBJ1-5	TGTGCCAGCAGAGAGTATAGCAATCAGCCCCAGCATTTT	CASREYSNQPQHF
TRBD2	once	TRBV27	TRBJ2-1	TGTGCCAGCAGTCCCACTCTAGCGGGAGCCCTACACAATGAGCAGTTCTTC	CASSPTLAGALHNEQFF
NA	NA	TRBV27	TRBJ2-3	TGTGCCAGCAGTTTCAGCACAGATACGCAGTATTTT	CASSFSTDTQYF
TRBD1	NA	TRBV15	TRBJ2-7	TGTGCCACCAGGGGGACAGACACCTACGAGCAGTACTTC	CATRGTDTYEQYF
TRBD1	NA	TRBV5-1	TRBJ2-1	TGCGCCAGCAGCTTGGGTACCGGGACAGGGATGTACAATGAGCAGTTCTTC	CASSLGTGTGMYNEQFF
NA	NA	TRBV4-2	TRBJ1-2	TGTGCCAGCAGCCACGTAGGAGGTGTGCGGGGCTACACCTTC	CASSHVGGVRGYTF
NA	NA	TRBV25-1	TRBJ2-7	TGTGCCAGCACCTGGGGGAGAGGGGAGCAGTACTTC	CASTWGRGEQYF
NA	NA	TRBV5-1	TRBJ2-2	TGCGCCAGCAGCTTGGTGGTGAACACCGGGGAGCTGTTTTTT	CASSLVVNTGELFF
NA	medium-sized	TRBV7-9	TRBJ2-6	TGTGCCAGCAGCTCCCAACATCTAGACAGCGTCTCTGGGGCCAACGTCCTGACTTTC	CASSSQHLDSVSGANVLTF
NA	NA	TRBV15	TRBJ2-1	TGTGCCACCAGCAGAGAGGTGGAGGGGAGCAATGAGCAGTTCTTC	CATSREVEGSNEQFF
NA	NA	TRBV10-3	TRBJ2-7	TGTGCCATCAGTGAGGGCAACTCCTACGAGCAGTACTTC	CAISEGNSYEQYF
TRBD2	once	TRBV2	TRBJ2-1	TGTGCCAGCAGACGACTAGCGGGCACCTACAATGAGCAGTTCTTC	CASRRLAGTYNEQFF
NA	NA	TRBV20-1	TRBJ2-1	TGCAGTGCTTCTAGCGCCAATGAGCAGTTCTTC	CSASSANEQFF
NA	once	TRBV29-1	TRBJ2-3	TGCAGCGTTTTCCAGGAACCACACACAGATACGCAGTATTTT	CSVFQEPHTDTQYF
NA	NA	TRBV19	TRBJ2-7	TGTGCCAGTAGTATCTCTGACTCCTACGAGCAGTACTTC	CASSISDSYEQYF
NA	NA	TRBV9	TRBJ1-1	TGTGCCAGCAGCCCCCGGGGGAGGGCGGGGGCCAACACTGAAGCTTTCTTT	CASSPRGRAGANTEAFF
NA	few	TRBV18	TRBJ2-3	TGTGCCAGCTCACCACCAAGCACAGATACGCAGTATTTT	CASSPPSTDTQYF
NA	NA	TRBV7-3	TRBJ1-2	TGTGCCAGCAGCTTGTTCCCGCAGGGGACACTGGATGGCTACACCTTC	CASSLFPQGTLDGYTF
NA	NA	TRBV29-1	TRBJ2-1	TGCAGCGTTGACTCCTTCGGGGAGAAGTTCTTC	CSVDSFGEKFF
NA	NA	TRBV5-6	TRBJ2-7	TGTGCCAGCAGCTTCTCAGGCGACGAGCAGTACTTC	CASSFSGDEQYF
NA	NA	TRBV14	TRBJ2-4	TGTGCCAGCAGCCAATCGGCGGGCGGCATTCAGTACTTC	CASSQSAGGIQYF
NA	NA	TRBV27	TRBJ2-7	TGTGCCAGCAACCCAAACCGGACGGGCGGCACCTACGAGCAGTACTTC	CASNPNRTGGTYEQYF
TRBD2	once	TRBV7-9	TRBJ2-7	TGTGCCAGCAGCTCTGGGGGGGCCTACGAGCAGTACTTC	CASSSGGAYEQYF
TRBD2	NA	TRBV7-8	TRBJ2-3	TGTGCCAGCAGCTTAGCAAACAGACTAGCGGGAGGTGTGGATACGCAGTATTTT	CASSLANRLAGGVDTQYF
TRBD1	NA	TRBV29-1	TRBJ2-7	TGCAGCGCTCTGACAGGGGACGCGAACGAGCAGTACTTC	CSALTGDANEQYF
TRBD1	NA	TRBV19	TRBJ2-7	TGTGCCAGTAGTTTCAAAGCCCTTGGACAGGGAGACTACGAGCAGTACTTC	CASSFKALGQGDYEQYF
NA	NA	TRBV5-1	TRBJ2-3	TGCGCCAGCAATGACCTTGGGGGCGAGTTGGATACGCAGTATTTT	CASNDLGGELDTQYF
TRBD2	NA	TRBV4-1	TRBJ2-7	TGCGCCAGCAGCCAAGCCCTAGCGGGAATAAACGAGCAGTACTTC	CASSQALAGINEQYF
TRBD1	NA	TRBV25-1	TRBJ2-2	TGTGCCAGCAGTGATCCTCGACAGGGGAACACCGGGGAGCTGTTTTTT	CASSDPRQGNTGELFF
TRBD2	NA	TRBV7-9	TRBJ2-1	TGTGCCAGCAGCGAAACTAGCGGGAGTTTCTCCTACAATGAGCAGTTCTTC	CASSETSGSFSYNEQFF
TRBD1	NA	TRBV30	TRBJ2-2	TGTGCCTGGGGACAGGGGGTCGGGGAGCTGTTTTTT	CAWGQGVGELFF
TRBD1	NA	TRBV29-1	TRBJ2-7	TGCAGCGTCGGACAGGCCTACGAGCAGTACTTC	CSVGQAYEQYF
NA	NA	TRBV5-1	TRBJ2-7	TGCGCCAGCAGCCCGGAACAGGGTTCGGGCTACGAGCAGTACTTC	CASSPEQGSGYEQYF
NA	NA	TRBV7-9	TRBJ2-1	TGTGCCAGCAGCGTATCGGAGGTTTACAATGAGCAGTTCTTC	CASSVSEVYNEQFF
NA	NA	TRBV2	TRBJ2-7	TGTGCCAGCAGTGAAGGCAGGACGAGCTCCTACGAGCAGTACTTC	CASSEGRTSSYEQYF
NA	NA	TRBV29-1	TRBJ1-2	TGCAGCGTTGAAGACCCTACAGATCAGCTAAACTATGGCTACACCTTC	CSVEDPTDQLNYGYTF